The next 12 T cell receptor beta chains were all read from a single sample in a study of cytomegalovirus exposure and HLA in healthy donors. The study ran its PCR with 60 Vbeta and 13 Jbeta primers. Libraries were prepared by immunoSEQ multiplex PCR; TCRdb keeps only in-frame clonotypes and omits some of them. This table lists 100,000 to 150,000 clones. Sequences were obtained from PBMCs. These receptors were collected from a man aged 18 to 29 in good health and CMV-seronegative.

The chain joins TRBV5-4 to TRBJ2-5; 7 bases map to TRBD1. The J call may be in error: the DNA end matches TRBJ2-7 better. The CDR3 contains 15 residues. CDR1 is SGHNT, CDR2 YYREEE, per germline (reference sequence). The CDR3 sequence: CASSSRGHAPYEQYF. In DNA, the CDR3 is TGTGCCAGCAGCTCTAGGGGGCATGCCCCCTACGAGCAGTACTTC.

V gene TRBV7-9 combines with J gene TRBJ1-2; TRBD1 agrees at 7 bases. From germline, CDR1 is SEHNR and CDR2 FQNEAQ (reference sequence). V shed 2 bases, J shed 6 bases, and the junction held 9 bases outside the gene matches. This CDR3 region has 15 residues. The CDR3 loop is CASSLIQTGSDGYTF. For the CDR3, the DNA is TGTGCCAGCAGCTTAATCCAGACAGGGTCTGATGGCTACACCTTC.

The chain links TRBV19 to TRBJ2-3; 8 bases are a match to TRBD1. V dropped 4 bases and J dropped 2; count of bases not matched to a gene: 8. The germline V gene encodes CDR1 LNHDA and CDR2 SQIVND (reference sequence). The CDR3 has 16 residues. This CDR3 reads CASSSLGQGNTDTQYF. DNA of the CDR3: TGTGCCAGTAGTAGCCTTGGACAGGGAAACACAGATACGCAGTATTTT. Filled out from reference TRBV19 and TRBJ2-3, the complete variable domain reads DGGITQSPKYLFRKEGQNVTLSCEQNLNHDAMYWYRQDPGQGLRLIYYSQIVNDFQKGDIAEGYSVSREKKESFPLTVTSAQKNPTAFYLCASSSLGQGNTDTQYFGPGTRLTVL.

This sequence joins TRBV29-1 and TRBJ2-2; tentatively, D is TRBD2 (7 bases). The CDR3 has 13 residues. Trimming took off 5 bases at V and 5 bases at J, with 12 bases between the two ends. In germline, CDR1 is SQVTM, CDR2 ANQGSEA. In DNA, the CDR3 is TGCAGCGTTATAAGCGGGACAACCGGGGAGCTGTTTTTT. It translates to CSVISGTTGELFF.

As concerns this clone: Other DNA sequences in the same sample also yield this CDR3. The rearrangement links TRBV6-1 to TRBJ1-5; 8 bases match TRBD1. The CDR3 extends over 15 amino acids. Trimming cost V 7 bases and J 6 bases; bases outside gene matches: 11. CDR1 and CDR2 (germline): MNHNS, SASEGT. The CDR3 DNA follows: TGTGCCAGCACCCGAAACCGGGACAGGACTCAGCCCCAGCATTTT. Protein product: CASTRNRDRTQPQHF.

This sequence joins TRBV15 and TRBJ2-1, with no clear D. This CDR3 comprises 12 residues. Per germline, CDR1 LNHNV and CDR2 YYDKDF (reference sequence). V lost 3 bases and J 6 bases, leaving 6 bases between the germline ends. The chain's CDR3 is CATSSFSNEQFF. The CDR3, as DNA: TGTGCCACCAGCAGCTTTAGCAATGAGCAGTTCTTC.

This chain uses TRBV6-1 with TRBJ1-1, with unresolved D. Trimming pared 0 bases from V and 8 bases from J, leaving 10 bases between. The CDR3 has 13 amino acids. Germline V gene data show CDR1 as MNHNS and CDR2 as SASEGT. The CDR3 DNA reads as TGTGCCAGCAGTGAAGCAGGGCGGAGGGAAGCTTTCTTT. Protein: CASSEAGRREAFF.

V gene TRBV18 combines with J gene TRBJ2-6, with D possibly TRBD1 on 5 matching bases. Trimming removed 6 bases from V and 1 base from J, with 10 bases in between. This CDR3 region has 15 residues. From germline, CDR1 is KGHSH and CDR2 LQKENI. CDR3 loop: CASSPGQSGANVLTF. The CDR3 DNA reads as TGTGCCAGCTCTCCCGGACAATCTGGGGCCAACGTCCTGACTTTC. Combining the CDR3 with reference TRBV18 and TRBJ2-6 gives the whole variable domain NAGVMQNPRHLVRRRGQEARLRCSPMKGHSHVYWYRQLPEEGLKFMVYLQKENIIDESGMPKERFSAEFPKEGPSILRIQQVVRGDSAAYFCASSPGQSGANVLTFGAGSRLTVL.

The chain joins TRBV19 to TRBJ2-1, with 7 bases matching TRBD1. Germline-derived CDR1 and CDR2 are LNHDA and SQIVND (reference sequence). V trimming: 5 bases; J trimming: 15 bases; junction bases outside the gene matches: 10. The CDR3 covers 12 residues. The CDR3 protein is CASSFGDRATFF. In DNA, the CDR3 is TGTGCCAGTAGTTTCGGCGACAGGGCGACGTTCTTC. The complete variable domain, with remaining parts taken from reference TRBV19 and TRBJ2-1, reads DGGITQSPKYLFRKEGQNVTLSCEQNLNHDAMYWYRQDPGQGLRLIYYSQIVNDFQKGDIAEGYSVSREKKESFPLTVTSAQKNPTAFYLCASSFGDRATFFGPGTRLTVL.

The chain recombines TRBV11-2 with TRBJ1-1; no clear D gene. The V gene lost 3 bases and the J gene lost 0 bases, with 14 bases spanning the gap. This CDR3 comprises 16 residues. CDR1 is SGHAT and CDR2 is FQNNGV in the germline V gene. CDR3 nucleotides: TGTGCCAGCAGCTTCGGGTTTGGATACATGAACACTGAAGCTTTCTTT. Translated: CASSFGFGYMNTEAFF.

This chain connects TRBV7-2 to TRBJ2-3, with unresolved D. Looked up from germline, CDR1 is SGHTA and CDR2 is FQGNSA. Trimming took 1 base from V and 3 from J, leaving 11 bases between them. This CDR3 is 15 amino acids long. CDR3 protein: CASSLGMGLTDTQYF. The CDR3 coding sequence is TGTGCCAGCAGCTTAGGAATGGGCCTGACAGATACGCAGTATTTT.

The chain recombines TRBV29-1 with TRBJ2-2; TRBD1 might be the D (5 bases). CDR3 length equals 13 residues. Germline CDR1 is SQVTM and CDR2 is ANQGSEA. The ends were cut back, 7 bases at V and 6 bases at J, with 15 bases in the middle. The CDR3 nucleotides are TGCAGCGCCAGGGAAATTGGGGCCGGGGAGCTGTTTTTT. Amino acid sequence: CSAREIGAGELFF.